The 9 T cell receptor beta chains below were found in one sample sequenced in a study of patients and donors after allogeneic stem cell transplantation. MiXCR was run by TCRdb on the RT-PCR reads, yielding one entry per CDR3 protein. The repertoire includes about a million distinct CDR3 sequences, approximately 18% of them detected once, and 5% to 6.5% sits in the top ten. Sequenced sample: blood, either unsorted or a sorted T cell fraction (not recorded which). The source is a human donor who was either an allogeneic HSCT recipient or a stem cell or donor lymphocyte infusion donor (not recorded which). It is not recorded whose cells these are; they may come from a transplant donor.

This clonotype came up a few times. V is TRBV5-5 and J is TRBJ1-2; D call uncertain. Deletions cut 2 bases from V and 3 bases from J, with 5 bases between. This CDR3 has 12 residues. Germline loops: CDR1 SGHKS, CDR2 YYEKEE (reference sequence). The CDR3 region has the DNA TGTGCCAGCAGCTTCCGCTACTATGGCTACACCTTC. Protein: CASSFRYYGYTF.

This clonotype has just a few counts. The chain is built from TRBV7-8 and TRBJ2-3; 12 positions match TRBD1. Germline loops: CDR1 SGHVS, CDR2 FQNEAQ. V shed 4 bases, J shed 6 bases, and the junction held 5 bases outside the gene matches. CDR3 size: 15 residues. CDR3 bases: TGTGCCAGCAGCTCCCGGGACAGGGGGCAGGATACGCAGTATTTT. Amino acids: CASSSRDRGQDTQYF.

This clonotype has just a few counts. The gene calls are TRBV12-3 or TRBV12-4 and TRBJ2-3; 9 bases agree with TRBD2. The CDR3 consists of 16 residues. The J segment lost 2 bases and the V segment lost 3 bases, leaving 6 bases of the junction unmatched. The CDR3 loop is CASSFLAGDFTDTQYF. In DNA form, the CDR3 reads TGTGCCAGCAGTTTTTTAGCGGGGGACTTCACAGATACGCAGTATTTT.

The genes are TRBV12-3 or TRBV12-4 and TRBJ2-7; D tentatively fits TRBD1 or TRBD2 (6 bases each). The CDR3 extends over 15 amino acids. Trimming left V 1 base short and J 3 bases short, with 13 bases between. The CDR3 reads CASSLGGRGLYEQYF. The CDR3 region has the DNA TGTGCCAGCAGTTTAGGCGGCAGGGGACTCTACGAGCAGTACTTC.

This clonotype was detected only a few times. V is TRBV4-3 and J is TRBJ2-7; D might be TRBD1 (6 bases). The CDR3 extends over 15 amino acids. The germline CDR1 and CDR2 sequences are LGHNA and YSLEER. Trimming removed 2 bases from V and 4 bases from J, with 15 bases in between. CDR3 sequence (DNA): TGCGCCAGCAGCCAAAATCCCGAGACAGGTTACGAGCAGTACTTC. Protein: CASSQNPETGYEQYF.

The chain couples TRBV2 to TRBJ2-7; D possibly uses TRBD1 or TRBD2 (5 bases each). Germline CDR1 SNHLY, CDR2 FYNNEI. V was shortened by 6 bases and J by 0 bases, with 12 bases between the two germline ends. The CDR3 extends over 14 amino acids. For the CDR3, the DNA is TGTGCCAGCAGGGGGGACGGAAGCTCCTACGAGCAGTACTTC. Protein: CASRGDGSSYEQYF.

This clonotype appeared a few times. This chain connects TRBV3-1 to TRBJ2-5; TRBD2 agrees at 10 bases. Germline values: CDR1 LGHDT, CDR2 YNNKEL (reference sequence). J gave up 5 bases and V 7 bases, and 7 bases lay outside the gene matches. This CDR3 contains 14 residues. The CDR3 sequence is CASNLAGEGETQYF. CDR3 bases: TGTGCCAGCAACCTAGCGGGAGAGGGTGAGACCCAGTACTTC.

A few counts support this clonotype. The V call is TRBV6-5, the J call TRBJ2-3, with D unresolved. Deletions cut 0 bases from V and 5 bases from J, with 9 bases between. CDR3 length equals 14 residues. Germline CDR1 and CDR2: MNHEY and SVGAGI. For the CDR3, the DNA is TGTGCCAGCAGTTACTCGAAGTCGAGAGATACGCAGTATTTT. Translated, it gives CASSYSKSRDTQYF.

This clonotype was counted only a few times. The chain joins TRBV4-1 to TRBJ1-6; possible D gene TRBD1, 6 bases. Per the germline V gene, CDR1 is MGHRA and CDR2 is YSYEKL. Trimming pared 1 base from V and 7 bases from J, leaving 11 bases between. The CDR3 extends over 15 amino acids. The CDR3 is CASSQVYRENSPLHF. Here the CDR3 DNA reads TGCGCCAGCAGCCAAGTATACAGGGAAAATTCACCCCTCCACTTT.